The rows below give T cell receptor beta chains drawn from one sample of a study of shared clonotypes between healthy human individuals. Method: immunoSEQ multiplex PCR; TCRdb's copy keeps in-frame clones and lacks some. The repertoire holds 950,000 to 1,300,000 clones, around 74% seen once, with about 1.5% in the top ten. Specimen: memory CD4+ T cells sorted from blood. The source is a man aged 18-30 years in good health. Both conserved end residues are part of each CDR3. D genes are given only for firm matches. Some rows mark clone size as missing; the rest say once, few, many or name a class of expanded clone.

clone_size	j_call	d_call	v_call	cdr3_nt	cdr3_aa
-	TRBJ2-7	-	TRBV9	TGTGCCAGCAGCGTAGGGTGGGTCGGCAACGAGCAGTACTTC	CASSVGWVGNEQYF
-	TRBJ1-4	TRBD1	TRBV28	TGTGCCAGCAGGGGACAGGGGGAGGGAAAACTGTTTTTT	CASRGQGEGKLFF
-	TRBJ2-2	TRBD2	TRBV4-3	TGCGCCAGCAGCCAAGTTGGCGGGAGTCGACCCGGGGAGCTGTTTTTT	CASSQVGGSRPGELFF
-	TRBJ2-1	TRBD2	TRBV5-6	TGTGCCAGCAGCCCGAATGGCGGGGGGGCCCACAATGAGCAGTTCTTC	CASSPNGGGAHNEQFF
-	TRBJ1-3	TRBD1	TRBV6-5	TGTGCCAGCAGCCCTGGACAGGGTCGGGACACCATATATTTT	CASSPGQGRDTIYF
few	TRBJ2-7	-	TRBV7-2	TGTGCCAGCACTGAAGGCAGGCTCTCCTACGAGCAGTACTTC	CASTEGRLSYEQYF
-	TRBJ2-4	-	TRBV10-3	TGTGCCATCAGTGGAGACATGGACAAAAACATTCAGTACTTC	CAISGDMDKNIQYF
once	TRBJ1-2	-	TRBV10-2	TGCGCCAGCAGTGAGAGCCTTTCTAACTATGGCTACACCTTC	CASSESLSNYGYTF
-	TRBJ2-1	-	TRBV29-1	TGCAGCGTGGTGGCCTCCTACAATGAGCAGTTCTTC	CSVVASYNEQFF
-	TRBJ2-5	-	TRBV7-6	TGTGCCAGCAGCGCACACCAAGAGACCCAGTACTTC	CASSAHQETQYF
-	TRBJ2-1	-	TRBV30	TGTGCCTGGAGTGGCCGACTAAGGGGGAATGAGCAGTTCTTC	CAWSGRLRGNEQFF